The clone carrying this T cell receptor beta chain was detected a few times. V lost 3 bases, J lost 7 bases, and 17 bases lay in between. This CDR3 spans 16 amino acids. Looked up from germline, CDR1 is SGDLS and CDR2 is YYNGEE. Source study methods: Estimation of nucleated cell counts was performed using reference gene primer amplification. Some clones are missing from TCRdb's copy, which holds only in-frame ones; the method was immunoSEQ multiplex PCR. V and J calls and clone size follow that table, whereas D and trimming were derived from the DNA. This sample yields hundreds of thousands of clones, of which roughly 86% are seen a single time; roughly 1.6% belongs to the top ten. The sample is drawn from a study of blood T cell repertoires in COVID-19. The wider study: The United States, Italy and Spain were the sources of the acute and convalescent COVID-19 samples.

This sequence originates from a woman aged 60-75 years who had recovered from COVID-19. The material sequenced was peripheral blood. V gene TRBV9 combines with J gene TRBJ1-6, with a tentative D call TRBD1 (6 bases). For the CDR3, the DNA is TGTGCCAGCAGCGCAAGCTCAGGGGTTATGAATTCACCCCTCCACTTT. This codes for CASSASSGVMNSPLHF.